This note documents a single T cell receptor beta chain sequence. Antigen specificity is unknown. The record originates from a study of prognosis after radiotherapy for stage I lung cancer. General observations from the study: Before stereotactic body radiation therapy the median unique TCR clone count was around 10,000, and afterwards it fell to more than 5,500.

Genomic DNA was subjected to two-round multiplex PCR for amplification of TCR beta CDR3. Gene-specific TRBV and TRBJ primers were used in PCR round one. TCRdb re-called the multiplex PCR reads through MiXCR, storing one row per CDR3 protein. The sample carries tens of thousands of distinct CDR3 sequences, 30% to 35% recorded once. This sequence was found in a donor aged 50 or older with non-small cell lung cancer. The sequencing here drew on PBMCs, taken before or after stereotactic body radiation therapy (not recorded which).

The CDR3 sequence is CASNGRASSGANVLTF. The CDR3 coding sequence is TGTGCCAGCAACGGCAGGGCCAGCTCTGGGGCCAACGTCCTGACTTTC. The chain recombines TRBV6-2 or TRBV6-3 with TRBJ2-6, with a tentative D call TRBD1 (5 bases). There are 16 residues in the CDR3. Germline CDR1 reads MNHEY; CDR2 reads SVGEGT. Trimming cost V 7 bases and J 0 bases, with 13 bases left between them.